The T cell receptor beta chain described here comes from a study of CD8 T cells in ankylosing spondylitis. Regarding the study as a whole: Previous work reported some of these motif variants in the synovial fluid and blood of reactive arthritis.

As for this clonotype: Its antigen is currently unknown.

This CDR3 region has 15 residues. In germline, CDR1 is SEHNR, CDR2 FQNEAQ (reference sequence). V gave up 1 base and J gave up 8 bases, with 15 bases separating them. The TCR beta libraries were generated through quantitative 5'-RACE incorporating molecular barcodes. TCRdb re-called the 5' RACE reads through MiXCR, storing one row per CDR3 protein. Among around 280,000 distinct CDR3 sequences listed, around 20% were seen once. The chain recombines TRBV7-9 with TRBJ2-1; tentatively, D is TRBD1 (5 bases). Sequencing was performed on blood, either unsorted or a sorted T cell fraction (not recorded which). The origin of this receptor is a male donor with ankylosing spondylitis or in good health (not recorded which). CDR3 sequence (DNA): TGTGCCAGCAGCTTAGAGGGGCGGTTAAAGGATGAGCAGTTCTTC. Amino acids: CASSLEGRLKDEQFF.